This T cell receptor (beta chain) emerged from a study of blood T cell repertoires in COVID-19. V was clipped by 10 bases and J by 3 bases; unmatched bases: 3. The CDR3 has 12 amino acids. Germline V gene lookup returns CDR1 MDHEN and CDR2 SYDVKM. Authors' analysis steps: Amplification with reference gene primers provided the estimates of nucleated cell counts. Libraries were prepared by immunoSEQ multiplex PCR; TCRdb keeps only in-frame clonotypes and omits some of them. V and J calls and clone size are given by that table; D and trimming were obtained from the DNA. The sample consists of about 250,000 clones, more than 65% of them appearing once.

This TCR was recovered from a man between 50 and 59 years old with active or convalescent COVID-19. J is TRBJ1-5 and V is TRBV28; 7 bases line up with TRBD1. The material sequenced was peripheral blood. The chain's CDR3 is CATQGVNQPQHF. The CDR3 coding sequence is TGTGCCACCCAGGGGGTCAATCAGCCCCAGCATTTT.